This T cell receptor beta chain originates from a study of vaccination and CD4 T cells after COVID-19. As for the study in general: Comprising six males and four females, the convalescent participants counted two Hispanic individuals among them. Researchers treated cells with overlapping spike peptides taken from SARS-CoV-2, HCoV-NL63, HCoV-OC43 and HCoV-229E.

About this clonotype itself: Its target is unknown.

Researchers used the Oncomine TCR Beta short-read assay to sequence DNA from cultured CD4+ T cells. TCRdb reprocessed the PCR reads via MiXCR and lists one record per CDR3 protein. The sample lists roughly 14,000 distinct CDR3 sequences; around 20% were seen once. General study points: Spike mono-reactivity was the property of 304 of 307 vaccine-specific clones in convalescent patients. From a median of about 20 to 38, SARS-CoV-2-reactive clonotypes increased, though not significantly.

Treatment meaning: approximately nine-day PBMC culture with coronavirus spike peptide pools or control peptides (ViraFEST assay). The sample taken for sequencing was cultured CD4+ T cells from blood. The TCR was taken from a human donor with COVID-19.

The CDR3 loop is CASSAVPGAEAFF. DNA for the CDR3: TGTGCCAGCAGTGCGGTCCCGGGAGCTGAAGCTTTCTTT. This rearrangement joins TRBV6-4 to TRBJ1-1; D gene unclear. Germline V gene sequence: CDR1 MRHNA, CDR2 SNTAGT. This CDR3 is 13 amino acids long. V was cut by 4 bases and J by 6 bases, with 12 bases left in between.